The present T cell receptor beta chain was sequenced within a study of T cell changes during pregnancy in multiple sclerosis. Germline trimming cut 0 bases from V and 5 bases from J; bases unmatched to any gene: 4. The CDR3 loop spans 17 amino acids. Germline V lookup: CDR1 SGHTA, CDR2 FQGTGA. Assay: immunoSEQ multiplex PCR; the TCRdb copy retains only in-frame clones and omits some. The repertoire consists of 90,000 to 100,000 clones, with around 93% occurring once and the leading ten covering less than 2.5%. The source is a female donor with multiple sclerosis, enrolled in a pregnancy study. The chain combines TRBV7-3 with TRBJ2-2; TRBD2 aligns across 12 bases. Sample: peripheral blood, taken in the third trimester of pregnancy. The CDR3 sequence: CASSLTVTSGSTGELFF. DNA for the CDR3: TGTGCCAGCAGCTTAACGGTGACTAGCGGGAGTACCGGGGAGCTGTTTTTT.